These 2 T cell receptor beta chains originate from one sample sequenced in a study of T-cell reconstitution after alpha-beta-depleted transplantation in children. Unique molecular identifiers were built into the TCRbeta library. From the PCR reads, TCRdb called clonotypes with MiXCR, one entry per CDR3 protein. The sample lists hundreds of thousands of distinct CDR3 sequences; about 10% were seen once. The specimen was PBMCs from the stem cell graft donor, collected from the stem cell graft. The receptors were gathered from a human donor who donated a stem cell graft to a child with acute myeloid leukemia.

The chain couples TRBV28 to TRBJ2-6; possibly TRBD1 for D (6 bases). Trimming took 6 bases from V and 4 from J, leaving 13 bases between them. The length of the CDR3 is 15 residues. Germline-derived CDR1 and CDR2 are MDHEN and SYDVKM. The CDR3 DNA is TGTGCCAGCAGCCCCACAGGGCACGGGGCCAACGTCCTGACTTTC. Amino acid sequence: CASSPTGHGANVLTF. Full variable domain (remainder filled in from reference TRBV28 and TRBJ2-6): DVKVTQSSRYLVKRTGEKVFLECVQDMDHENMFWYRQDPGLGLRLIYFSYDVKMKEKGDIPEGYSVSREKKERFSLILESASTNQTSMYLCASSPTGHGANVLTFGAGSRLTVL.

This clonotype has ten or more counts. The V gene is TRBV27, the J gene TRBJ2-1; 8 positions match TRBD1. The CDR3 loop spans 14 amino acids. With V trimmed by 7 bases and J by 5 bases, 7 bases remained unmatched. Germline V gene data show CDR1 as MNHEY and CDR2 as SMNVEV (reference sequence). The CDR3 region is CASTRQGANNEQFF. DNA for the CDR3: TGTGCCAGCACTCGTCAGGGGGCGAACAATGAGCAGTTCTTC.